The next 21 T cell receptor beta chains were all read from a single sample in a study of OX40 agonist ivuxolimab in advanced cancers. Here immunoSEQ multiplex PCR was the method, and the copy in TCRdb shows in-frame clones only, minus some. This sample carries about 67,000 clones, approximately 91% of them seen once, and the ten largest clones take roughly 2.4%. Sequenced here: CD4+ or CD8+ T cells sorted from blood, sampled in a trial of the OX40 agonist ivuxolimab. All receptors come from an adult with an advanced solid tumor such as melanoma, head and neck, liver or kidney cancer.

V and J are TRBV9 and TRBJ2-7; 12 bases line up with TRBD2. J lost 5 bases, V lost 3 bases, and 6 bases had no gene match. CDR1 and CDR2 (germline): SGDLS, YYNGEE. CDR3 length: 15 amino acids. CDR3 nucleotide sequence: TGTGCCAGCAGCGGACTAGCGGGAGTGCACAACGAGCAGTACTTC. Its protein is CASSGLAGVHNEQYF.

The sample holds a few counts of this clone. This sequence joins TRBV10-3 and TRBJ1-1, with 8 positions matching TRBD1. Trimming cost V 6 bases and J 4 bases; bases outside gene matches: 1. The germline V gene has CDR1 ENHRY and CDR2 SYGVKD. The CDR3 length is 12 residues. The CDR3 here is CAIRQGGTEAFF. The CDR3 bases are TGTGCCATCAGACAGGGGGGCACTGAAGCTTTCTTT.

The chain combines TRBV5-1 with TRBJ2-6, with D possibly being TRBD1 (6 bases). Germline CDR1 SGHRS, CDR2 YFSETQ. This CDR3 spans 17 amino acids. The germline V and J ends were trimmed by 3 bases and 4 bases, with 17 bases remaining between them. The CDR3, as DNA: TGCGCCAGCAGCTCCTCGGGACAATCGGCCGGGGCCAACGTCCTGACTTTC. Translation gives CASSSSGQSAGANVLTF.

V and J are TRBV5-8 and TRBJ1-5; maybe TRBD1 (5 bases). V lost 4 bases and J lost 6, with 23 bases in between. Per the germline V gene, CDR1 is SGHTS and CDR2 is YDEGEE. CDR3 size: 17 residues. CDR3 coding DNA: TGTGCCAGCAGCCTACCATATCGGGGACGGACCCGTCAGCCCCAGCATTTT. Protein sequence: CASSLPYRGRTRQPQHF.

Here the CDR3 reads CASSLPAFTRTDTQYF. The CDR3, as DNA: TGTGCCAGCAGTTTGCCCGCCTTCACTCGCACAGATACGCAGTATTTT. V gene TRBV28 combines with J gene TRBJ2-3, with unresolved D. Germline lookup yields CDR1 MDHEN and CDR2 SYDVKM. The V end was cut by 3 bases, the J end by 1 base, with 14 bases between. This CDR3 has 16 amino acids.

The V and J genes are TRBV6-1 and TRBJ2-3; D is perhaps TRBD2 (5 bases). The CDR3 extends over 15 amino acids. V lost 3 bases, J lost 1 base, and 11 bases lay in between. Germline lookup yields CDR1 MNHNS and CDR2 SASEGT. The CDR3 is CASSEVGVGTDTQYF. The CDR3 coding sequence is TGTGCCAGCAGTGAGGTGGGAGTGGGCACAGATACGCAGTATTTT.

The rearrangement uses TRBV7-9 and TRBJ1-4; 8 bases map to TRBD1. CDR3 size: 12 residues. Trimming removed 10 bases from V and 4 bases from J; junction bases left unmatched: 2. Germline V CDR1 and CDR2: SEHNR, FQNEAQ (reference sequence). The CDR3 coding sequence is TGTGCCACAGGGGGCGGTAATGAAAAACTGTTTTTT. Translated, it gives CATGGGNEKLFF.

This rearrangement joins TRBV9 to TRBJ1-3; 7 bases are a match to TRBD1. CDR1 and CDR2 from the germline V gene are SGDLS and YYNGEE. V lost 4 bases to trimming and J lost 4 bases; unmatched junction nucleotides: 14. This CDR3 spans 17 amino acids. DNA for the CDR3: TGTGCCAGCAGCCTAGAGGCTGACAGGGTCTACGGAAACACCATATATTTT. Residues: CASSLEADRVYGNTIYF. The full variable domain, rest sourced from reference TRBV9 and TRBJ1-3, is DSGVTQTPKHLITATGQRVTLRCSPRSGDLSVYWYQQSLDQGLQFLIQYYNGEERAKGNILERFSAQQFPDLHSELNLSSLELGDSALYFCASSLEADRVYGNTIYFGEGSWLTVV.

In DNA, the CDR3 is TGTGCCTGGGGGACCATGGGGTACGAGCAGTACTTC. Its translation is CAWGTMGYEQYF. The J gene is TRBJ2-7, the V gene TRBV30; D may correspond to TRBD1 or TRBD2 (5 bases each). CDR1 and CDR2 from the germline V gene are GTSNPN and SVGIG (reference sequence). Between the trimmed V and J ends, which lost 5 bases and 4 bases, there was a span of 12 bases. The CDR3 contains 12 residues. The full variable domain, in which reference TRBV30 and TRBJ2-7 provide the parts outside the CDR3, is SQTIHQWPATLVQPVGSPLSLECTVEGTSNPNLYWYRQAAGRGLQLLFYSVGIGQISSEVPQNLSASRPQDRQFILSSKKLLLSDSGFYLCAWGTMGYEQYFGPGTRLTVT.

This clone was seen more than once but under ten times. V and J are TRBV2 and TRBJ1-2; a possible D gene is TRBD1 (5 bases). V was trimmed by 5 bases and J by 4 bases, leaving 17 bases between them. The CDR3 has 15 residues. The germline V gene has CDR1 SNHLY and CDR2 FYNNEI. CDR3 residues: CASSFLLGTAYGYTF. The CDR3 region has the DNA TGTGCCAGCAGTTTTCTCCTCGGGACCGCCTATGGCTACACCTTC.

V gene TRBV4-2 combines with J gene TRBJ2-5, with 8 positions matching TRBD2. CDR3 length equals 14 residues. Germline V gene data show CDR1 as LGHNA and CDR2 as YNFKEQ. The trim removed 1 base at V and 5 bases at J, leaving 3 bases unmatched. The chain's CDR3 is CASSQVGGRETQYF. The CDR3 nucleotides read TGTGCCAGCAGCCAAGTCGGCGGGAGGGAGACCCAGTACTTC.

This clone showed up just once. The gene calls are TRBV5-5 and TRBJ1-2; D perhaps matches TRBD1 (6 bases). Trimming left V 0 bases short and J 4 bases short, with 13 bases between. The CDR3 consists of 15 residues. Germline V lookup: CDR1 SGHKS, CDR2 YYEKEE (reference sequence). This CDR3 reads CASSLGDNDAYGYTF. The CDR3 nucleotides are TGTGCCAGCAGCTTGGGGGACAACGACGCCTATGGCTACACCTTC.

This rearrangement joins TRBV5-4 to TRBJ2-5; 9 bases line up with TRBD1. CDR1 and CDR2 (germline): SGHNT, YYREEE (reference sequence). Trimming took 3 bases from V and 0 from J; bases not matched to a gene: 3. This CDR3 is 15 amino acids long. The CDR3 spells CASSSGTGYQETQYF. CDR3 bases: TGTGCCAGCAGCTCTGGGACAGGGTACCAAGAGACCCAGTACTTC.

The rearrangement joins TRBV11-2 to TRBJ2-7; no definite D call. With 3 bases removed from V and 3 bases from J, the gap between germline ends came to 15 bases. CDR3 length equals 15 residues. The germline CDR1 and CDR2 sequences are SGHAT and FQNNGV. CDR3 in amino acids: CASSLGKGGHYEQYF. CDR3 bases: TGTGCCAGCAGCTTGGGAAAGGGCGGCCACTACGAGCAGTACTTC.

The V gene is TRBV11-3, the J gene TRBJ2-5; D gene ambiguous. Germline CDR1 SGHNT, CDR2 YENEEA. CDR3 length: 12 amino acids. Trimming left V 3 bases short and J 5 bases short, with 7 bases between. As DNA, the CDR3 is TGTGCCAGCAGCTTTAGGAGTGAGACCCAGTACTTC. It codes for CASSFRSETQYF.

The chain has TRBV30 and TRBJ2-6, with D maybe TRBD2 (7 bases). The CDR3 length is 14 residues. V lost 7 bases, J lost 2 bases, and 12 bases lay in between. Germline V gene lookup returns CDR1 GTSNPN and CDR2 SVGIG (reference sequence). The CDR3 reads CASGGGTGANVLTF. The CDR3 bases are TGTGCCTCGGGCGGGGGCACTGGGGCCAACGTCCTGACTTTC.

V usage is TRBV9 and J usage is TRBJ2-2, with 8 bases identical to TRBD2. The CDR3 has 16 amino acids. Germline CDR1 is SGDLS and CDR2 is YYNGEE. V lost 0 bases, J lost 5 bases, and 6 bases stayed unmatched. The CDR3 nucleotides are TGTGCCAGCAGCGTAGTGGGAGCGGGAGTAACCGGGGAGCTGTTTTTT. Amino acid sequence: CASSVVGAGVTGELFF.

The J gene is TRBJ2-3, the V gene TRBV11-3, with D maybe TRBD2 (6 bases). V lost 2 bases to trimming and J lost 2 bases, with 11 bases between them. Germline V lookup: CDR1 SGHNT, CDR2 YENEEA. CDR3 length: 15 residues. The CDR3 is CASSLRRGYTDTQYF. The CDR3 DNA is TGTGCCAGCAGCTTAAGGCGGGGATACACAGATACGCAGTATTTT.

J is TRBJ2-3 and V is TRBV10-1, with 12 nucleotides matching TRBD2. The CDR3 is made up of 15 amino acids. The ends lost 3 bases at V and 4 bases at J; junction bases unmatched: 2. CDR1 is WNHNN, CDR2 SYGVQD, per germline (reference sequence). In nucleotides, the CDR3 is TGCGCCAGCAGTGAACTAGCGGGAGGCGCAGATACGCAGTATTTT. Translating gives CASSELAGGADTQYF.

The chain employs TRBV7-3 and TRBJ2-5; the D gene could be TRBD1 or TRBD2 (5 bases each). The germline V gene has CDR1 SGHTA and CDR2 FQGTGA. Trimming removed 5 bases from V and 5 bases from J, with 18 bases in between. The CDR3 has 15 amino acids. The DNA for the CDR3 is TGTGCCAGCAGCGAGGGGTTAGGGTTTGGGGAGACCCAGTACTTC. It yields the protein CASSEGLGFGETQYF.

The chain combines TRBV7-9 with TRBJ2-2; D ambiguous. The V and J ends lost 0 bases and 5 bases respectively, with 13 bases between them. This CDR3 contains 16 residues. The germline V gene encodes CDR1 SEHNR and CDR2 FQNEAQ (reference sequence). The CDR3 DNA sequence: TGTGCCAGCAGCTTAGCGCAGTACCGACTTACCGGGGAGCTGTTTTTT. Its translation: CASSLAQYRLTGELFF. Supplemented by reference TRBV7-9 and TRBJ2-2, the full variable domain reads DTGVSQNPRHKITKRGQNVTFRCDPISEHNRLYWYRQTLGQGPEFLTYFQNEAQLEKSRLLSDRFSAERPKGSFSTLEIQRTEQGDSAMYLCASSLAQYRLTGELFFGEGSRLTVL.